One and the same sample provided the 14 T cell receptor beta chains below, sequenced in a study of cytomegalovirus exposure and HLA in healthy donors. PCR used 60 Vbeta primers and 13 Jbeta primers. Profiled with immunoSEQ multiplex PCR; TCRdb holds only in-frame clones, not every one. Of about 140,000 clones in the sample, around three fifths were seen once. Sequenced: PBMCs. These receptors were obtained from a male donor in good health and CMV-seronegative.

V is TRBV2 and J is TRBJ2-3, with a tentative D call TRBD2 (5 bases). CDR3 length equals 14 residues. V was shortened by 6 bases and J by 2 bases, with 12 bases between the two germline ends. Per germline, CDR1 SNHLY and CDR2 FYNNEI. The CDR3 reads CASRETGLTDTQYF. CDR3 sequence (DNA): TGTGCCAGCAGGGAGACTGGACTCACAGATACGCAGTATTTT.

This clone was seen only once. The chain carries TRBV7-2 and TRBJ2-7, with 9 bases that match TRBD2. Germline V lookup: CDR1 SGHTA, CDR2 FQGNSA. With V trimmed by 3 bases and J by 4 bases, 4 bases remained unmatched. This CDR3 comprises 14 residues. The CDR3 reads CASSFGSGGYEQYF. In DNA, the CDR3 is TGTGCCAGCAGCTTTGGTAGCGGGGGTTACGAGCAGTACTTC.

This sequence joins TRBV4-3 and TRBJ1-4, with 7 bases matching TRBD1. This CDR3 region has 16 residues. Germline loops: CDR1 LGHNA, CDR2 YSLEER. Trimming removed 3 bases from V and 8 bases from J; junction bases left unmatched: 12. The CDR3 DNA reads as TGCGCCAGCAGCCACATGTCAGGGGGTCAGCGAGAAAAACTGTTTTTT. Translated: CASSHMSGGQREKLFF.

V gene TRBV14 combines with J gene TRBJ1-6; D is perhaps TRBD1 (5 bases). Trimming shortened V by 4 bases and J by 4 bases, and 11 bases separated the two germline ends. This CDR3 is 15 amino acids long. Germline V gene lookup returns CDR1 SGHDN and CDR2 FVKESK. In DNA, the CDR3 is TGTGCCAGCAGCCCTGGGGCAGCTTATAATTCACCCCTCCACTTT. It yields the protein CASSPGAAYNSPLHF. Drawing the rest from reference TRBV14 and TRBJ1-6, the complete variable domain is EAGVTQFPSHSVIEKGQTVTLRCDPISGHDNLYWYRRVMGKEIKFLLHFVKESKQDESGMPNNRFLAERTGGTYSTLKVQPAELEDSGVYFCASSPGAAYNSPLHFGNGTRLTVT.

This rearrangement joins TRBV10-1 to TRBJ1-5; TRBD1 might be the D (5 bases). V gave up 10 bases and J gave up 5 bases, with 18 bases separating them. Per the germline V gene, CDR1 is WNHNN and CDR2 is SYGVQD (reference sequence). The CDR3 contains 14 residues. The CDR3 reads CATPVETAYQPQHF. The CDR3 DNA is TGCGCCACGCCGGTGGAGACAGCGTATCAGCCCCAGCATTTT.

This chain links TRBV5-1 with TRBJ2-5, with TRBD2 matching over 7 bases. The DNA end lines up better with TRBJ2-7; the J call may be wrong. Germline CDR1 SGHRS, CDR2 YFSETQ. The CDR3 is 14 amino acids. The CDR3: CASSLSGGTYEQYF. The CDR3 nucleotides are TGCGCCAGCAGCTTGTCGGGGGGAACGTACGAGCAGTACTTC.

The rearrangement joins TRBV4-3 to TRBJ1-1, with 7 bases that match TRBD1. This CDR3 has 17 residues. V was clipped by 3 bases and J by 0 bases; unmatched bases: 10. CDR1 is LGHNA, CDR2 YSLEER, per germline. CDR3 region: CASSQGLIQGMNTEAFF. As DNA, the CDR3 is TGCGCCAGCAGCCAGGGATTAATACAGGGGATGAACACTGAAGCTTTCTTT.

In regard to this clone: At one of its ends the junction is not consistent with the germline gene, which may arise from a read error. The chain links TRBV7-9 to TRBJ1-1, with unresolved D. The CDR3 loop spans 12 amino acids. Germline V gene lookup returns CDR1 SEHNR and CDR2 FQNEAQ (reference sequence). The CDR3, as DNA: TGTTCCAGCAGCTCTCTCGGGGAAACAGCTTTCTTT. Protein sequence: CSSSSLGETAFF.

The chain has TRBV30 and TRBJ2-2; D uncertain. The CDR3 covers 13 residues. V lost 3 bases and J lost 5, with 10 bases in between. Germline V gives CDR1 GTSNPN, CDR2 SVGIG (reference sequence). The CDR3 DNA is TGTGCCTGGAGCCGACTGGAGACCGGGGAGCTGTTTTTT. Its translation: CAWSRLETGELFF.

The chain uses TRBV5-1 and TRBJ2-2, with 7 bases fitting TRBD1. The length of the CDR3 is 19 residues. V gave up 5 bases and J gave up 4 bases; unmatched junction bases: 20. Germline V lookup: CDR1 SGHRS, CDR2 YFSETQ. The DNA for the CDR3 is TGCGCCAGCAGATTACCGGGACACGTTACAGGGGATGGCACCGGGGAGCTGTTTTTT. The encoded protein is CASRLPGHVTGDGTGELFF.

The chain combines TRBV6-1 with TRBJ1-2; maybe TRBD1 (5 bases). Trimming left V 0 bases short and J 1 base short, with 9 bases between. The CDR3 runs 15 residues. CDR1 MNHNS and CDR2 SASEGT come from the germline V gene. CDR3 amino acids: CASSEAGHLNYGYTF. In nucleotides, the CDR3 is TGTGCCAGCAGTGAAGCAGGACACCTTAACTATGGCTACACCTTC.

The rearrangement uses TRBV7-9 and TRBJ2-1; 11 bases line up with TRBD1. The CDR3 is made up of 16 amino acids. CDR1 and CDR2 from the germline V gene are SEHNR and FQNEAQ (reference sequence). J was trimmed by 0 bases and V by 4 bases; bases with no gene match: 2. CDR3 DNA: TGTGCCAGCAGCTACGGGACAGGGGGCTCCTACAATGAGCAGTTCTTC. Protein product: CASSYGTGGSYNEQFF.

The V and J genes are TRBV7-2 and TRBJ1-4; D remains unclear. The CDR3 loop spans 15 amino acids. V was pared by 5 bases and J by 3 bases, with 13 bases between. Looked up from germline, CDR1 is SGHTA and CDR2 is FQGNSA. The DNA for the CDR3 is TGTGCCAGCAGCCCCGACGGAGCCGCTAATGAAAAACTGTTTTTT. This translates into CASSPDGAANEKLFF.

This clone has more than one count but fewer than ten. This sequence joins TRBV5-1 and TRBJ2-5; 7 nucleotides match TRBD1. Germline CDR1 SGHRS, CDR2 YFSETQ. The CDR3 loop spans 13 amino acids. The V segment lost 5 bases and the J segment 3 bases; nucleotides outside the gene matches: 4. Written as DNA, the CDR3 is TGCGCCAGCAGGTCCGGGACAGAAGAGACCCAGTACTTC. Translated: CASRSGTEETQYF.